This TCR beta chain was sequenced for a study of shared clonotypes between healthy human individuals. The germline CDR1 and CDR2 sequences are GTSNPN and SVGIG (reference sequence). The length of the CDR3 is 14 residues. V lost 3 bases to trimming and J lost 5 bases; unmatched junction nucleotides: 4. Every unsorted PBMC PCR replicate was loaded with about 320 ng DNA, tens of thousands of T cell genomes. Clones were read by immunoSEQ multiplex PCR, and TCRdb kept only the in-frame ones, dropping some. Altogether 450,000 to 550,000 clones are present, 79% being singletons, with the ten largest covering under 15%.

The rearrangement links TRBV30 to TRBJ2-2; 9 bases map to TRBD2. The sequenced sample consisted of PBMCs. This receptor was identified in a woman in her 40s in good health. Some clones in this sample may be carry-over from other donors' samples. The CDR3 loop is CAWSRLAETGELFF. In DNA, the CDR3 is TGTGCCTGGAGCCGACTAGCGGAGACCGGGGAGCTGTTTTTT.